This TCR beta chain was recorded in a study of OX40 agonist ivuxolimab in advanced cancers. This clone was picked up a small number of times. J lost 8 bases, V lost 5 bases, and 8 bases had no gene match. In germline, CDR1 is GTSNPN, CDR2 SVGIG (reference sequence). The CDR3 sequence is 12 residues long. TCRdb keeps only in-frame clones here, not all; method: immunoSEQ multiplex PCR. The sample comprises about 46,000 clones, approximately 80% of which are singletons, and 3% to 5% rests with the top ten. Sequencing used CD4+ or CD8+ T cells sorted from blood, obtained in a trial of the OX40 agonist ivuxolimab. The sequence derives from an adult with an advanced solid tumor such as melanoma, head and neck, liver or kidney cancer. The chain combines TRBV30 with TRBJ1-2, with 7 bases lining up with TRBD1. The CDR3 nucleotides are TGTGCCTGGGCGACAGGGATCGGGGGCTACACCTTC. This gives the protein CAWATGIGGYTF.